The T cell receptor (beta chain) described here comes from a study of Graves' ophthalmopathy and Graves' hyperthyroidism. Trimming took 8 bases from V and 1 from J, leaving 11 bases between them. Germline CDR1 reads MNHEY; CDR2 reads SMNVEV (reference sequence). The CDR3 runs 13 residues. TCR beta CDR3 amplification used RNA transcripts. Second-round multiplex PCR came after first-round RT-PCR with HTBI primers. A single record per CDR3 protein comes from TCRdb applying MiXCR to the multiplex PCR reads. The repertoire consists of hundreds of thousands of distinct CDR3 sequences, with around 21% occurring once and the leading ten covering 2.5% to 3.5%. Hyperthyroidism counted as stable given no ophthalmopathy within 18 months of follow-up. The PBMCs used were ones drawn from approximately 10 ml of fresh peripheral blood. This clonotype was picked up a small number of times. What it binds is unknown. Study-wide results and limits: From stable hyperthyroidism, ophthalmopathy was separated by a 13-signature model with approximately 90% sensitivity and roughly 81% specificity. With about 71% sensitivity and approximately 72% specificity, the model predicted ophthalmopathy progression.

Sequencing was performed on peripheral blood. The chain recombines TRBV27 with TRBJ1-1; D might be TRBD1 (6 bases). The clonotype originates from a woman younger than 30 with stable Graves' hyperthyroidism. For the CDR3, the DNA is TGTGCCAGCCTGAGACAGGAGAACACTGAAGCTTTCTTT. It encodes CASLRQENTEAFF.